This TCR beta chain was sequenced in a study of T cell responses to AZD1222 COVID-19 vaccine (dated by TCRdb to about 2021). In the study overall: AZD1222 recipients with second doses at about 4 weeks or about 12 weeks were pooled, because spike-specific TCR depth and breadth did not differ between schedules. Trial participants were enrolled into age subgroups of 18-55, 56-69 and 70-plus years, which contained about 150, 28 and 57 TCR-sequenced participants, respectively. TCR sequencing was performed for roughly 250 trial participants, of whom 200 to 210 were given two doses of AZD1222 and approximately 26 were given two doses of MenACWY control vaccine.

Study-wide findings and limitations: A significant rise in spike-specific TCR breadth and depth was observed after two AZD1222 doses relative to day 0 and relative to MenACWY recipients. Only 5 to 7 AZD1222 recipients were SARS-CoV-2 seropositive at baseline, limiting conclusions about previously exposed vaccinees. Because no day 14 peak-response samples were available, repertoires were characterized only after the peak T cell response. Participants were mostly white British, with more females than males. The authors suggested clonal diversity may have been underestimated. Reportedly, almost half of the unique spike-specific TCRs recognized epitopes lying outside the regions that are mutated in the B.1.351 and B.1.1.7 variants. Vaccine-associated CD4 TCRs spanned the whole spike protein, with dominant responses in regions 160-218 and 743-854. The 56-69-year group was small, and its depth increase did not reach significance, likely because of low power.

The CDR3 regions of human TCRbeta chains were subjected to immunosequencing. The published analysis was carried out like this. Repertoire TCRs were matched against a reference library of SARS-CoV-2-specific TCRs generated with the MIRA antigen-specificity platform. Breadth was defined as the fraction of unique TCRs that were SARS-CoV-2-associated, and depth was defined as the fraction of total T cells that were SARS-CoV-2-associated. Each spike-specific TCR was assigned to its reactive spike region and to a CD4 or CD8 class using the MIRA data. Log10-transformed breadth and depth values were compared by one-way ANOVA with Sidak's multiple comparisons tests. As stored in TCRdb, this immuneACCESS dataset retains in-frame rearrangements with V and J assigned. A fraction of the clones does not appear; measured against another copy, unresolved V genes explain less than half of the discrepancy, and the remainder lacks a known reason. The DNA gave D and trimming, while V, J and clone size come from that table. The sample yields 82,000 or so clones; around nine tenths were counted once. Clones ranked in the top ten supply around 4.9% of the sample.

In light of the paper, this sample's time point label describes: baseline before first vaccination. The vaccinee samples were drawn from two UK trials, COV001 and COV002, one of which was a single-blind randomized controlled phase 2/3 trial testing AZD1222 (ChAdOx1 nCoV-19) in healthy adults. For TCRbeta chain sequencing, PBMC samples from trial participants were taken at day 0 and at day 28 after the second dose. In regard to this clone: The target of this receptor is not known. No clone much larger than this one lies a single base away; base qualities are absent.

The sequenced sample was peripheral blood, obtained on day 0 of AZD1222 vaccination. The clonotype comes from an adult in good health.

The CDR3 in this case is CASSEYDSPSGYTF. The sequenced DNA: TGTGCCAGCAGTGAATATGACTCCCCTTCTGGCTACACCTTC. Here the chain combines TRBV6-1 and TRBJ1-2; the D gene cannot be named for sure. V is reduced by 2 bases and J by 7 bases, leaving a spacing of 14 bases between them. Taken from the germline V gene, the CDR1 and CDR2 loops are MNHNS and SASEGT. Spanning cysteine to phenylalanine, the CDR3 consists of 14 amino acids. Only CDR3 DNA is held: 42 bases, read in frame from base 1.